The 20 T cell receptor beta chains given below trace back to one sample, sequenced in a study of cytomegalovirus exposure and HLA in healthy donors. PCR amplification relied on 60 Vbeta primers (plus 13 Jbeta primers). Libraries were prepared by immunoSEQ multiplex PCR; TCRdb keeps only in-frame clonotypes and omits some of them. Of about 160,000 clones listed, roughly three quarters are singletons. The sequencing sample was made of PBMCs. The receptor set was obtained from a man aged 35-49 years in good health and CMV-seropositive.

V is TRBV29-1 and J is TRBJ1-1, with 8 nucleotides matching TRBD1. Germline V lookup: CDR1 SQVTM, CDR2 ANQGSEA. V shed 7 bases, J shed 4 bases, and the junction held 8 bases outside the gene matches. This CDR3 is 13 amino acids long. CDR3 DNA: TGCAGCGCCGCGACAGGGGAGGGCACTGAAGCTTTCTTT. It translates to CSAATGEGTEAFF.

The V call is TRBV4-1, the J call TRBJ1-2, with TRBD1 as a possible D gene (6 bases). Between the trimmed V and J ends, which lost 0 bases and 7 bases, there was a span of 21 bases. The CDR3 spans 17 residues. The V gene's germline CDR1 is MGHRA and CDR2 YSYEKL. CDR3: CASSQDPGRGGTGGYTF. The CDR3 region has the DNA TGCGCCAGCAGCCAAGATCCGGGGAGGGGGGGTACTGGTGGCTACACCTTC.

This CDR3 is CASRRDSHTDTQYF. The CDR3, as DNA: TGTGCCAGCAGGAGGGACAGTCACACAGATACGCAGTATTTT. The chain links TRBV2 to TRBJ2-3, with 7 bases matching TRBD1. V gave up 6 bases and J gave up 2 bases; unmatched junction bases: 5. The germline V gene has CDR1 SNHLY and CDR2 FYNNEI. The CDR3 is made up of 14 amino acids. Using reference TRBV2 and TRBJ2-3 for the parts outside the CDR3, the full variable domain is EPEVTQTPSHQVTQMGQEVILRCVPISNHLYFYWYRQILGQKVEFLVSFYNNEISEKSEIFDDQFSVERPDGSNFTLKIRSTKLEDSAMYFCASRRDSHTDTQYFGPGTRLTVL.

The rearrangement joins TRBV5-6 to TRBJ1-1, with D possibly TRBD1 on 6 matching bases. The germline V gene encodes CDR1 SGHDT and CDR2 YYEEEE. V was clipped by 2 bases and J by 1 base, with 15 bases between them. This CDR3 has 16 amino acids. CDR3 coding DNA: TGTGCCAGCAGCTTTTGGACAGAAATGGGGAACACTGAAGCTTTCTTT. Translated: CASSFWTEMGNTEAFF.

This clone was found once. The genes are TRBV30 and TRBJ1-2; the D gene is possibly TRBD1 (6 bases). The V end lost 1 base, the J end lost 10 bases, and 22 bases lay between the germline ends. Germline V lookup: CDR1 GTSNPN, CDR2 SVGIG (reference sequence). The CDR3 has 15 residues. CDR3 bases: TGTGCCTGGAGTGCAGGGGATGGGGCGGGGGGCACCTACACCTTC. This sequence encodes CAWSAGDGAGGTYTF.

This clone has just one count. V gene TRBV7-8 combines with J gene TRBJ2-2, with 8 bases matching TRBD1. The V gene end was trimmed by 2 bases and the J gene end by 0 bases; junction bases not matched to a gene: 2. CDR1 is SGHVS and CDR2 is FQNEAQ in the germline V gene. The CDR3 consists of 16 residues. The CDR3 nucleotides read TGTGCCAGCAGCTTACAGACAGGGGCGAACACCGGGGAGCTGTTTTTT. It is translated as CASSLQTGANTGELFF.

This chain uses TRBV10-3 with TRBJ1-2; 7 bases are shared with TRBD1. CDR3 length equals 13 residues. CDR1 is ENHRY and CDR2 is SYGVKD in the germline V gene. With V trimmed by 5 bases and J by 6 bases, 6 bases remained unmatched. In DNA form, the CDR3 reads TGTGCCATCAGTCCTACAGGGGATAATGGCTACACCTTC. It specifies CAISPTGDNGYTF.

The chain carries TRBV7-9 and TRBJ1-5; 9 bases are shared with TRBD1. Germline-derived CDR1 and CDR2 are SEHNR and FQNEAQ (reference sequence). This CDR3 has 14 amino acids. J gave up 7 bases and V 5 bases, and 6 bases lay outside the gene matches. CDR3 protein: CASSTGGVGQPQHF. The CDR3 DNA reads as TGTGCCAGCAGCACAGGGGGCGTCGGACAGCCCCAGCATTTT.

This clone was detected a few times. J is TRBJ2-1 and V is TRBV6-5; TRBD1 matches at 8 bases. CDR1 and CDR2 from the germline V gene are MNHEY and SVGAGI. The CDR3 length is 15 residues. The V segment lost 2 bases and the J segment 2 bases; nucleotides outside the gene matches: 2. The CDR3 DNA reads as TGTGCCAGCAGTTACGGGACAGGAGCCTACAATGAGCAGTTCTTC. Its translation is CASSYGTGAYNEQFF.

This clone was seen more than once but under ten times. In nucleotides, the CDR3 is TGTGCCAGCAGCCCAGGGGCCAGGGGGTACAATGAGCAGTTCTTC. Translated: CASSPGARGYNEQFF. The chain combines TRBV7-8 with TRBJ2-1; 7 bases align to TRBD1. The V and J ends lost 5 bases and 4 bases, in that order; junction bases with no gene match: 8. Germline lookup yields CDR1 SGHVS and CDR2 FQNEAQ. The CDR3 spans 15 residues.

The table lists this clone with a few counts. The chain joins TRBV6-1 to TRBJ1-4, with 7 nucleotides matching TRBD1. The CDR3 loop spans 14 amino acids. The germline V gene has CDR1 MNHNS and CDR2 SASEGT. The V and J ends lost 7 bases and 8 bases, in that order; junction bases with no gene match: 10. This CDR3 reads CASIRQGFGEKLFF. The CDR3 bases are TGTGCCAGCATCAGACAGGGTTTTGGAGAAAAACTGTTTTTT.

CDR3 DNA: TGCAGCGTTGCCCCTAGCGGGGGGGCGGCCGAGCAGTACTTC. It translates to CSVAPSGGAAEQYF. This sequence joins TRBV29-1 and TRBJ2-7; 12 bases match TRBD2. The V and J ends lost 4 bases and 6 bases, in that order; junction bases with no gene match: 7. This CDR3 region has 14 residues. The germline gives CDR1 SQVTM, CDR2 ANQGSEA.

The rearrangement uses TRBV11-3 and TRBJ2-5, with 14 nucleotides matching TRBD2. The ends lost 5 bases at V and 5 bases at J; junction bases unmatched: 4. CDR1 is SGHNT, CDR2 YENEEA, per germline. The CDR3 is 15 amino acids. In DNA, the CDR3 is TGTGCCAGCAGCACGGGACTAGCGGGGGATGAGACCCAGTACTTC. It is translated as CASSTGLAGDETQYF. Full variable domain (rest looked up from reference TRBV11-3 and TRBJ2-5): EAGVVQSPRYKIIEKKQPVAFWCNPISGHNTLYWYLQNLGQGPELLIRYENEEAVDDSQLPKDRFSAERLKGVDSTLKIQPAELGDSAVYLCASSTGLAGDETQYFGPGTRLLVL.

This rearrangement joins TRBV4-3 to TRBJ2-5; the D is unclear. The CDR3 loop spans 13 amino acids. Germline CDR1 LGHNA, CDR2 YSLEER. V gave up 0 bases and J gave up 2 bases, with 4 bases separating them. In nucleotides, the CDR3 is TGCGCCAGCAGCCAAGAACTACAAGAGACCCAGTACTTC. This codes for CASSQELQETQYF.

J is TRBJ2-7 and V is TRBV4-3, with TRBD2 as a possible D gene (5 bases). Germline V lookup: CDR1 LGHNA, CDR2 YSLEER. The V and J ends lost 0 bases and 3 bases respectively, with 12 bases between them. The CDR3 covers 15 residues. CDR3: CASSQEGRGIYEQYF. Here the CDR3 DNA reads TGCGCCAGCAGCCAAGAGGGCAGAGGGATCTACGAGCAGTACTTC.

The J gene is TRBJ2-5, the V gene TRBV19; no clear D. V was pared by 4 bases and J by 7 bases, with 16 bases between. The CDR3 length is 14 residues. CDR1 and CDR2 (germline): LNHDA, SQIVND (reference sequence). The CDR3 region has the DNA TGTGCCAGTAGTAACCTCGGCAACCCGGGGACCCAGTACTTC. It codes for CASSNLGNPGTQYF.

J is TRBJ2-3 and V is TRBV7-8; D may be TRBD2 (5 bases). In germline, CDR1 is SGHVS, CDR2 FQNEAQ. This CDR3 contains 20 residues. Trimming stripped 6 bases from V and 0 bases from J, with 28 bases between. This CDR3 reads CASSPTVTHSDGESTDTQYF. Here the CDR3 DNA reads TGTGCCAGCAGTCCCACCGTAACCCATTCAGACGGGGAGAGCACAGATACGCAGTATTTT.

This clone was detected once. The chain couples TRBV5-4 to TRBJ2-3, with TRBD2 as a possible D gene (7 bases). With 4 bases removed from V and 3 bases from J, the gap between germline ends came to 24 bases. CDR3 length: 18 amino acids. Germline-derived CDR1 and CDR2 are SGHNT and YYREEE (reference sequence). The CDR3 DNA reads TGTGCCAGCAGCCCGGGAGGCCCCAGGGGAGGGTGGACAGATACGCAGTATTTT. Translation gives CASSPGGPRGGWTDTQYF.

This clone was found a few times. This chain joins TRBV14 and TRBJ1-4; D is possibly TRBD1 (5 bases). This CDR3 is built from 13 residues. In germline, CDR1 is SGHDN, CDR2 FVKESK. Trimming cost V 5 bases and J 8 bases, with 12 bases left between them. CDR3 DNA: TGTGCCAGCAGCAATCTCAGGGAAGAAAAACTGTTTTTT. As protein: CASSNLREEKLFF.

This chain uses TRBV4-3 with TRBJ2-1; D possibly corresponds to TRBD1 (6 bases). The CDR3 contains 14 residues. V lost 4 bases to trimming and J lost 8 bases, with 15 bases between them. Germline assignment: CDR1 LGHNA and CDR2 YSLEER. CDR3 sequence: CASSRERTVYEQFF. As DNA, the CDR3 is TGCGCCAGCAGCCGCGAGCGGACAGTGTATGAGCAGTTCTTC.